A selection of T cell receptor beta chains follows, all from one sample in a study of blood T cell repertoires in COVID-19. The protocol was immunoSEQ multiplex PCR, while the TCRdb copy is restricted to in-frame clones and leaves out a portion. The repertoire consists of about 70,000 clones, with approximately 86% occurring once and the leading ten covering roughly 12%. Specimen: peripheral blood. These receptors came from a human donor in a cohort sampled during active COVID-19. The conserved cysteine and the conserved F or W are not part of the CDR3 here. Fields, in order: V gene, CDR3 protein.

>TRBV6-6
ASSRPDTGGDTEAF
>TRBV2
ASVQNRGHEQY
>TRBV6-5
ASSQTSGATYEQY
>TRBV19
ASIKNWRPGDNSPLH
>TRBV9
ASSVGGARQETQY
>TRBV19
ASKSADSYNSPLH
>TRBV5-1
ASSSRQGPDTQY
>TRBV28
ATIRDYNSPLH
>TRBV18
ASSPPSDPGELF
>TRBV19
ASSTWASGGIQY
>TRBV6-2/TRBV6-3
ASSRDRALSGANVLT
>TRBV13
ASSTRTGVIAF
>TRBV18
ASSPSGTSGNTIY
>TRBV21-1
ASSKEGGRSATNEKLF
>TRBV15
ATSRNTGGTEAF
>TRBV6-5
ASRNQGGRAF
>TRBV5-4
ASSPGGTGTNEKLF
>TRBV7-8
ASSLGAYNSPLH
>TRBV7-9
ASSRRGGTGNTIY
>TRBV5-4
ASRSGGATDTQY
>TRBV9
ASSVVRGEARGEQF
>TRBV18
ASSPEGSSGNTIY
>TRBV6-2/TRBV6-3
ASSDYGGNQPQH
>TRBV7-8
ASSLVQATEAF
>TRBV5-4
ASSLPGGQKDTQY
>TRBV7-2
ASSPQHRVSYNEQF
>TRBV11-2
ASSLVAGGPETQY
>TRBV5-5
ASSLVAGDGYT
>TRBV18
ASSLRTPGLANEQY
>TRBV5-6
ASSRVSGGQETQY
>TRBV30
AWSGVALGGGYT
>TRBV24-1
ATSERTVAGFNHNEQF
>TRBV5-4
ASSPNPTGREQY
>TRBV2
ASSDLGAPPTNEKLF
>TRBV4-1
ASSRGLAGGSYNEQF
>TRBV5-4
ASNQGLANTGELF
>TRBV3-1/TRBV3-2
ASSQDQRTGAMRKTQY
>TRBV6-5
ASSPAGWMNTEAF
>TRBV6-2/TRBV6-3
ASSYSAGGGNQPQH
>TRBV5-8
ASSLGTSSYNEQF
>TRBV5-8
ASSPSRGQFSPLH